A single sample is the source of the 23 T cell receptor beta chains below, sequenced in a study of blood T cell repertoires in COVID-19 (dated by TCRdb to about 2020). Library preparation used the immunoSEQ multiplex PCR assay. TCRdb obtained this table from immuneACCESS and retained in-frame rearrangements with V and J assigned. These tables miss some clones; where compared with another copy, unresolved V genes account for less than half of the shortfall, and the remainder is unexplained. This sample has over 110,000 clones in its table, and 65% to 80% of those were observed once. The leading ten clones occupy under 4.5% of the sample. Input material: peripheral blood. The receptors stem from a man aged 55 to 70 with acute or convalescent COVID-19.

The chain is built from TRBV28 and TRBJ2-2; 8 bases are shared with TRBD1. V shed 5 bases, J shed 4 bases, and the junction held 6 bases outside the gene matches. CDR3 length: 15 amino acids. Germline-derived CDR1 and CDR2 are MDHEN and SYDVKM. CDR3 region: CASSPTGAGTGELFF. CDR3 nucleotide sequence: TGTGCCAGCAGTCCGACAGGGGCGGGCACCGGGGAGCTGTTTTTT.

The chain couples TRBV29-1 to TRBJ1-4; the match to TRBD1 covers 7 bases. V lost 7 bases and J lost 2; bases outside the gene matches: 4. The germline V gene encodes CDR1 SQVTM and CDR2 ANQGSEA. The CDR3 runs to 13 residues. The CDR3 DNA reads as TGCAGCGCTGAGACAGGGACTAATGAAAAACTGTTTTTT. This encodes CSAETGTNEKLFF.

This chain connects TRBV20-1 to TRBJ2-7, with TRBD2 matching over 13 bases. With V trimmed by 3 bases and J by 2 bases, 13 bases remained unmatched. The CDR3 consists of 18 residues. CDR1 and CDR2 from the germline V gene are DFQATT and SNEGSKA (reference sequence). CDR3 sequence: CSASTGLAGVVRAYEQYF. CDR3 nucleotide sequence: TGCAGTGCTAGTACCGGACTAGCGGGAGTAGTTAGGGCCTACGAGCAGTACTTC.

The chain employs TRBV6-6 and TRBJ1-1; no firm D call. CDR3 length: 16 amino acids. The germline gives CDR1 MNHNY, CDR2 SVGAGI (reference sequence). The ends were cut back, 2 bases at V and 0 bases at J, with 13 bases in the middle. CDR3 region: CASSYPGNLMNTEAFF. The CDR3 DNA reads as TGTGCCAGCAGTTACCCCGGTAACCTAATGAACACTGAAGCTTTCTTT.

This rearrangement joins TRBV6-4 to TRBJ1-4, with D possibly matching TRBD1 (6 bases). Trimming left V 6 bases short and J 8 bases short, with 10 bases between. Per germline, CDR1 MRHNA and CDR2 SNTAGT. The CDR3 is 12 amino acids. CDR3 region: CASSGTIEKLFF. The CDR3, as DNA: TGTGCCAGCAGCGGGACAATCGAAAAACTGTTTTTT.

This chain uses TRBV5-1 with TRBJ2-5, with D tentatively TRBD1 (8 bases). This CDR3 has 14 residues. V lost 5 bases, J lost 4 bases, and 15 bases lay in between. Germline V gene lookup returns CDR1 SGHRS and CDR2 YFSETQ. In DNA, the CDR3 is TGCGCCAGCAGACCGGACAGGGAGGGAGAGACCCAGTACTTC. Its translation is CASRPDREGETQYF.

This clone occurred many times. The chain links TRBV3-1 (or the pseudogene TRBV3-2) to TRBJ2-2; TRBD1 matches 8 bases. The CDR3 runs 17 residues. V lost 1 base, J lost 0 bases, and 4 bases stayed unmatched. Germline CDR1 LGHDT, CDR2 YNNKEL (reference sequence). The CDR3 bases are TGTGCCAGCAGCCAAGGTACAGGGGGACCGAACACCGGGGAGCTGTTTTTT. Translating it yields CASSQGTGGPNTGELFF.

V gene TRBV6-1 combines with J gene TRBJ2-2; 8 bases map to TRBD1. The trim removed 7 bases at V and 7 bases at J, leaving 11 bases unmatched. The germline V gene encodes CDR1 MNHNS and CDR2 SASEGT. This CDR3 has 15 residues. The CDR3 nucleotides are TGTGCCAGCAATCTCCTTCAGGGGGCAGTCGGGGAGCTGTTTTTT. It is translated as CASNLLQGAVGELFF.

The DNA of the CDR3 is TGTGCCACCAGCAGAGATTTGAGGGAAAACACCATATATTTT. This encodes CATSRDLRENTIYF. This chain links TRBV15 with TRBJ1-3; D uncertain. CDR3 length equals 14 residues. Germline CDR1 reads LNHNV; CDR2 reads YYDKDF (reference sequence). Deletions cut 0 bases from V and 6 bases from J, with 9 bases between.

The V gene is TRBV19, the J gene TRBJ2-7; the match to TRBD2 covers 12 bases. Germline CDR1 LNHDA, CDR2 SQIVND (reference sequence). The CDR3 contains 15 residues. J gave up 4 bases and V 6 bases, and 7 bases lay outside the gene matches. The CDR3 DNA follows: TGTGCCAGTAGCTGGACTAGCGGGGCGACTTACGAGCAGTACTTC. This encodes CASSWTSGATYEQYF. Combining the CDR3 with reference TRBV19 and TRBJ2-7 gives the whole variable domain DGGITQSPKYLFRKEGQNVTLSCEQNLNHDAMYWYRQDPGQGLRLIYYSQIVNDFQKGDIAEGYSVSREKKESFPLTVTSAQKNPTAFYLCASSWTSGATYEQYFGPGTRLTVT.

The chain links TRBV28 to TRBJ2-7; 9 bases map to TRBD1. V lost 7 bases and J lost 3; bases outside the gene matches: 4. The CDR3 runs 13 residues. Germline CDR1 is MDHEN and CDR2 is SYDVKM. The CDR3: CASTLGQGYEQYF. DNA of the CDR3: TGTGCCAGCACCCTGGGACAGGGCTACGAGCAGTACTTC.

This clone was found once. The gene calls are TRBV15 and TRBJ2-4, with TRBD2 matching over 8 bases. CDR1 and CDR2 from the germline V gene are LNHNV and YYDKDF (reference sequence). V trimming: 1 base; J trimming: 0 bases; junction bases outside the gene matches: 5. CDR3 length: 17 amino acids. CDR3 sequence (DNA): TGTGCCACCAGCAGAGGGGGGCTAGCGGGAGCCAAAAACATTCAGTACTTC. Its protein is CATSRGGLAGAKNIQYF. Complete variable domain (other parts from reference TRBV15 and TRBJ2-4): DAMVIQNPRYQVTQFGKPVTLSCSQTLNHNVMYWYQQKSSQAPKLLFHYYDKDFNNEADTPDNFQSRRPNTSFCFLDIRSPGLGDTAMYLCATSRGGLAGAKNIQYFGAGTRLSVL.

This chain joins TRBV18 and TRBJ2-6; D remains unclear. CDR1 and CDR2 (germline): KGHSH, LQKENI. The CDR3 totals 16 residues. V lost 3 bases and J lost 1, with 10 bases in between. Written as DNA, the CDR3 is TGTGCCAGCTCACCGTTACCGAGGTCTGGGGCCAACGTCCTGACTTTC. Translating gives CASSPLPRSGANVLTF.

The chain uses TRBV5-1 and TRBJ2-7; D gene unclear. This CDR3 is 11 amino acids long. Trimming left V 2 bases short and J 6 bases short, with 6 bases between. The germline CDR1 and CDR2 sequences are SGHRS and YFSETQ. Written as DNA, the CDR3 is TGCGCCAGCAGCTTATCAGGCGAGCAGTACTTC. This translates into CASSLSGEQYF.

The chain carries TRBV7-8 and TRBJ2-7; 12 bases match TRBD2. The germline CDR1 and CDR2 sequences are SGHVS and FQNEAQ. The V segment lost 1 base and the J segment 6 bases; nucleotides outside the gene matches: 7. There are 16 residues in the CDR3. CDR3 amino acids: CASSLVRLAGAGEQYF. The CDR3 bases are TGTGCCAGCAGCTTAGTCAGACTAGCGGGAGCTGGCGAGCAGTACTTC.

The chain employs TRBV4-2 and TRBJ1-3; the match to TRBD1 covers 7 bases. The V gene end was trimmed by 1 base and the J gene end by 2 bases; junction bases not matched to a gene: 2. The germline CDR1 and CDR2 sequences are LGHNA and YNFKEQ. The CDR3 loop spans 15 amino acids. The CDR3 protein is CASSQGQGAGNTIYF. For the CDR3, the DNA is TGTGCCAGCAGCCAAGGCCAGGGGGCTGGAAACACCATATATTTT.

V gene TRBV5-4 combines with J gene TRBJ2-7; D perhaps matches TRBD2 (6 bases). V was clipped by 2 bases and J by 4 bases, with 13 bases between them. CDR3 length: 14 amino acids. The germline V gene has CDR1 SGHNT and CDR2 YYREEE (reference sequence). The CDR3 DNA is TGTGCCAGCAGCTTTGTCGACGGGACTTACGAGCAGTACTTC. It specifies CASSFVDGTYEQYF.

This clone was seen only once. The J gene is TRBJ2-3, the V gene TRBV24-1; 10 nucleotides agree with TRBD2. Germline CDR1 and CDR2: KGHDR and SFDVKD. The V gene end was trimmed by 3 bases and the J gene end by 1 base; junction bases not matched to a gene: 3. The CDR3 has 16 amino acids. The CDR3 DNA follows: TGTGCCACCAGTGATCCCGGGACTAGCGGCACAGATACGCAGTATTTT. This codes for CATSDPGTSGTDTQYF.

This clone was seen a single time. The chain recombines TRBV5-1 with TRBJ2-1, with 8 bases lining up with TRBD1. The CDR3 totals 15 residues. Trimming took 4 bases from V and 9 from J; bases not matched to a gene: 12. Germline V CDR1 and CDR2: SGHRS, YFSETQ. Here the CDR3 DNA reads TGCGCCAGCAGCCCGGGTGGACAGGGACTGGCTGAGCAGTTCTTC. Protein product: CASSPGGQGLAEQFF.

The rearrangement links TRBV10-3 to TRBJ1-1, with D possibly matching TRBD1 (5 bases). The CDR3 has 18 amino acids. Trimming removed 4 bases from V and 1 base from J, with 22 bases in between. Germline V gene lookup returns CDR1 ENHRY and CDR2 SYGVKD. The CDR3 nucleotides are TGTGCCATCAGTGCTGCACATGGCAGGGTCGCAGGGAACACTGAAGCTTTCTTT. Translation gives CAISAAHGRVAGNTEAFF.

This chain links TRBV4-2 with TRBJ2-7; TRBD1 matches at 9 bases. The germline V gene has CDR1 LGHNA and CDR2 YNFKEQ. V was pared by 0 bases and J by 4 bases, with 4 bases of the junction left unmatched. The CDR3 is 15 amino acids. CDR3 sequence: CASSQEGTGQYEQYF. DNA for the CDR3: TGTGCCAGCAGCCAAGAAGGGACAGGGCAGTACGAGCAGTACTTC.

The chain carries TRBV27 and TRBJ2-5; 7 bases line up with TRBD2. Germline-derived CDR1 and CDR2 are MNHEY and SMNVEV (reference sequence). The CDR3 is 16 residues long. J was trimmed by 1 base and V by 4 bases; bases with no gene match: 9. CDR3 nucleotides: TGTGCCAGCAGTTCGTCGGTGCGGACTAGCCAAGAGACCCAGTACTTC. Protein: CASSSSVRTSQETQYF.

The chain carries TRBV28 and TRBJ2-7; D gene ambiguous. This CDR3 has 13 residues. V was pared by 7 bases and J by 3 bases, with 13 bases between. CDR1 and CDR2 from the germline V gene are MDHEN and SYDVKM. CDR3 in DNA: TGTGCCAGCACAAAGTCCACTCGCTACGAGCAGTACTTC. It translates to CASTKSTRYEQYF.